The 3 T cell receptor beta chains listed next were all sequenced from one sample in a study of blood T cell repertoires in COVID-19. Method: immunoSEQ multiplex PCR; TCRdb's copy keeps in-frame clones and lacks some. The sample has 150,000 to 200,000 clones; around 79% are singletons. Source material: peripheral blood. The receptors stem from a woman aged 55-69 years with COVID-19, enrolled during active disease.

The chain couples TRBV2 to TRBJ2-1, with D maybe TRBD1 (6 bases). The V end lost 6 bases, the J end lost 7 bases, and 19 bases lay between the germline ends. Per germline, CDR1 SNHLY and CDR2 FYNNEI. The CDR3 is 15 amino acids. As DNA, the CDR3 is TGTGCCAGCAGAAAACAGGGCGGCGTTTCAAATGAGCAGTTCTTC. Translating it yields CASRKQGGVSNEQFF. Based on the CDR3 plus reference TRBV2 and TRBJ2-1, the full variable domain is EPEVTQTPSHQVTQMGQEVILRCVPISNHLYFYWYRQILGQKVEFLVSFYNNEISEKSEIFDDQFSVERPDGSNFTLKIRSTKLEDSAMYFCASRKQGGVSNEQFFGPGTRLTVL.

Only one count was recorded for this clone. V and J are TRBV3-1 (or the pseudogene TRBV3-2) and TRBJ2-2, with D possibly being TRBD2 (5 bases). This CDR3 spans 16 amino acids. Trimming took off 2 bases at V and 5 bases at J, with 15 bases between the two ends. CDR1 is LGHDT and CDR2 is YNNKEL in the germline V gene (reference sequence). The CDR3 spells CASSQFGKGVTGELFF. CDR3 DNA: TGTGCCAGCAGCCAATTCGGGAAGGGAGTGACCGGGGAGCTGTTTTTT.

The chain is built from TRBV3-1 (or the pseudogene TRBV3-2) and TRBJ2-3, with D hard to call. V gave up 1 base and J gave up 6 bases, with 14 bases separating them. The CDR3 spans 15 residues. CDR1 and CDR2 from the germline V gene are LGHDT and YNNKEL (reference sequence). CDR3 in amino acids: CASSQAVYSVDTQYF. The CDR3 nucleotides read TGTGCCAGCAGCCAAGCTGTCTACTCGGTGGATACGCAGTATTTT.